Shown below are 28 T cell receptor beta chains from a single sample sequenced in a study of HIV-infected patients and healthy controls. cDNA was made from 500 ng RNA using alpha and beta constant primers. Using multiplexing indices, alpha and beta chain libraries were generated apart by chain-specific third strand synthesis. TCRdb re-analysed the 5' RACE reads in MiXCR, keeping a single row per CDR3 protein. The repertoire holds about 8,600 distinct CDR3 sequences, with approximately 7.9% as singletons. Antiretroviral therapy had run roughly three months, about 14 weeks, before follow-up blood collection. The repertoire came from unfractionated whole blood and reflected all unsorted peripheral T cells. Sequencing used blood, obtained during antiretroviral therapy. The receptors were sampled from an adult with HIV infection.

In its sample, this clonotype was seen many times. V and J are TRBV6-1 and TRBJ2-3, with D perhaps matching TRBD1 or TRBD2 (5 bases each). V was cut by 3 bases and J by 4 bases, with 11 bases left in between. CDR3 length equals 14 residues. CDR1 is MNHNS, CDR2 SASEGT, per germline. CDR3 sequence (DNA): TGTGCCAGCAGTGACAGGGATAGCGCAGATACGCAGTATTTT. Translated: CASSDRDSADTQYF.

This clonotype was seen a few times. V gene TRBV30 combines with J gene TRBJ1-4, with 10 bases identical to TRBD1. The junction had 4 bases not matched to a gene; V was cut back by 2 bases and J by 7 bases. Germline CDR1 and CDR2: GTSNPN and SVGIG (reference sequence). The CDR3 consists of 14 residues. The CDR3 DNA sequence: TGTGCCTGGAGTTCCGGGACAGGGGTTGAAAAACTGTTTTTT. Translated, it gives CAWSSGTGVEKLFF.

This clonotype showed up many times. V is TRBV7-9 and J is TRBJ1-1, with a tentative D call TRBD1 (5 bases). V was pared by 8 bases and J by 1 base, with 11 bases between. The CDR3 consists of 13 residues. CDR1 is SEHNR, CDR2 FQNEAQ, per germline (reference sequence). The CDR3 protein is CASGPTGNTEAFF. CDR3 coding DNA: TGTGCCAGCGGACCTACAGGGAACACTGAAGCTTTCTTT.

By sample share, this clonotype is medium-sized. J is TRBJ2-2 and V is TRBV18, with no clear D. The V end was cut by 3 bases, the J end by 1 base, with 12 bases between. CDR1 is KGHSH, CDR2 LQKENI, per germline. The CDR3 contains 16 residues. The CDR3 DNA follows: TGTGCCAGCTCACCCCGAACGGTGGTGAACACCGGGGAGCTGTTTTTT. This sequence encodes CASSPRTVVNTGELFF.

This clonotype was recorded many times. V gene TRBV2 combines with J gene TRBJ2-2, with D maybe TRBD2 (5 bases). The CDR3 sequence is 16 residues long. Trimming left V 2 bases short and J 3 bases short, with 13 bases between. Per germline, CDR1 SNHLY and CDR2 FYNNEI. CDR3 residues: CASSESGGQYTGELFF. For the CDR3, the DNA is TGTGCCAGCAGTGAATCTGGCGGGCAGTACACCGGGGAGCTGTTTTTT.

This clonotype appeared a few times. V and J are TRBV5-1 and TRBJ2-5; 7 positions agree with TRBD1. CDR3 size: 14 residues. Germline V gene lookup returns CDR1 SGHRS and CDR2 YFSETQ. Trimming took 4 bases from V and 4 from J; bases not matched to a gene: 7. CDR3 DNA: TGCGCCAGCAGCCTTACGGGACAGAGAGAGACCCAGTACTTC. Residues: CASSLTGQRETQYF.

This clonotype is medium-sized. CDR3: CASSFFREKETQYF. Written as DNA, the CDR3 is TGTGCCAGCAGCTTCTTTCGGGAGAAAGAGACCCAGTACTTC. The rearrangement uses TRBV13 and TRBJ2-5; D is possibly TRBD2 (6 bases). This CDR3 contains 14 residues. V lost 3 bases and J 3 bases, leaving 11 bases between the germline ends. Germline V lookup: CDR1 PRHDT, CDR2 FYEKMQ (reference sequence).

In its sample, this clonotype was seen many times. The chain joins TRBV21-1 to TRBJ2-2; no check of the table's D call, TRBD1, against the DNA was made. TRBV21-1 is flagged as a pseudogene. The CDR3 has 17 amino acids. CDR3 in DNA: TGTGCCAGCCCCGTCTTAACGGGACAACAGAACACCGGGGAGCTGTTTTTT. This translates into CASPVLTGQQNTGELFF.

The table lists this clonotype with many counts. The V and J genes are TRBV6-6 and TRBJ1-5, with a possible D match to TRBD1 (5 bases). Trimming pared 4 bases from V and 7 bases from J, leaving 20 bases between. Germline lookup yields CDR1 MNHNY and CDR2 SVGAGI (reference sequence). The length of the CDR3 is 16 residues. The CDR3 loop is CASSSPAGQGSQPQHF. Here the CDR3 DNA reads TGTGCCAGCAGTTCCCCAGCCGGTCAGGGCTCCCAGCCCCAGCATTTT.

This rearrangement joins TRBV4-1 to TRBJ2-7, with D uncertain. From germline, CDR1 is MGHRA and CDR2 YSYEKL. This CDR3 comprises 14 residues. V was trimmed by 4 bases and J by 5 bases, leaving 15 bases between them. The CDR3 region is CASSRAFGSNEQYV. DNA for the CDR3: TGCGCCAGCAGCCGAGCCTTTGGGTCGAACGAGCAGTACGTC.

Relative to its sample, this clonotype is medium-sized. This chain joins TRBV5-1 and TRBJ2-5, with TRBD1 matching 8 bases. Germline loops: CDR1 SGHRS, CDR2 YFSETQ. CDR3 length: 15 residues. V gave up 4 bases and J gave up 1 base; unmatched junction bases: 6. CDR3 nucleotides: TGCGCCAGCAGCCCATGGACAGGGAGCCAAGAGACCCAGTACTTC. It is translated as CASSPWTGSQETQYF.

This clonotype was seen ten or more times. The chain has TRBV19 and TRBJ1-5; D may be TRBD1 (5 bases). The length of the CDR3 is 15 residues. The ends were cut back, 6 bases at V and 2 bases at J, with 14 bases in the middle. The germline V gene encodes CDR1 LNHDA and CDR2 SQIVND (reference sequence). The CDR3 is CASRTPGLGNQPQHF. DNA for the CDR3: TGTGCCAGTAGGACCCCAGGGCTCGGCAATCAGCCCCAGCATTTT.

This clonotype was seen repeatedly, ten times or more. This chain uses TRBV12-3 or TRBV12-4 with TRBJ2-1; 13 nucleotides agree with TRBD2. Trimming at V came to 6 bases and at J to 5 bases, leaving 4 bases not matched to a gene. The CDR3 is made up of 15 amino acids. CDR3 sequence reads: CASRTSGGADNEQFF. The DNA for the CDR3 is TGTGCCAGCAGAACTAGCGGGGGGGCGGACAATGAGCAGTTCTTC.

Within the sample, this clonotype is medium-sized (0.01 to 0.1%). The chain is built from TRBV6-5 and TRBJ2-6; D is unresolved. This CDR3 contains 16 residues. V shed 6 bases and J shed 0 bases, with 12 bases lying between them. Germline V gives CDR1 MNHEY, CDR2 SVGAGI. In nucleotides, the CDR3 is TGTGCCAGCAGCCCGGAATTGAACTCTGGGGCCAACGTCCTGACTTTC. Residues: CASSPELNSGANVLTF.

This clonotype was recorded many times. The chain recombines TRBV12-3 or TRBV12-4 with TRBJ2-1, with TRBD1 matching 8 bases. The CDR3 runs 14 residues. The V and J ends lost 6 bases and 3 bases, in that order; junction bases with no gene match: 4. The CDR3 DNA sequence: TGTGCCAGCAGGCCAGGGGGCGGCTACAATGAGCAGTTCTTC. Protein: CASRPGGGYNEQFF.

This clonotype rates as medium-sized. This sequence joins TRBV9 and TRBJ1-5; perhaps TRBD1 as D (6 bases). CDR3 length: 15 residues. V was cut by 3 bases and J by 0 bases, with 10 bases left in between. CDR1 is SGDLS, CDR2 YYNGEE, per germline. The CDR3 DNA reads TGTGCCAGCAGCGAGGGGGGTTTTAGCAATCAGCCCCAGCATTTT. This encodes CASSEGGFSNQPQHF.

The CDR3 here is CASRSGGALETQYF. The CDR3 bases are TGTGCCAGCAGGAGCGGGGGGGCCTTAGAGACCCAGTACTTC. The chain couples TRBV7-2 to TRBJ2-5; 10 nucleotides agree with TRBD2. The junction had 5 bases not matched to a gene; V was cut back by 6 bases and J by 4 bases. Germline V lookup: CDR1 SGHTA, CDR2 FQGNSA. This CDR3 comprises 14 residues.

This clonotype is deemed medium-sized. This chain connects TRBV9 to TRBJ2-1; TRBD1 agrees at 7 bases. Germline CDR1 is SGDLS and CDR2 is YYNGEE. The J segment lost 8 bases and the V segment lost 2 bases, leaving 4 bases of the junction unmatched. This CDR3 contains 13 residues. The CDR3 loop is CASSVDRAYEQFF. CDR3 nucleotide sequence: TGTGCCAGCAGCGTCGACAGGGCATATGAGCAGTTCTTC.

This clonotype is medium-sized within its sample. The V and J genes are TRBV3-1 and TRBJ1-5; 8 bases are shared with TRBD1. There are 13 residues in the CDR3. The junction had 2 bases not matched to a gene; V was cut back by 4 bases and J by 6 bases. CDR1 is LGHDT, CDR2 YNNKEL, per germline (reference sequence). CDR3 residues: CASSPRGRQPQHF. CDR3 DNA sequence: TGTGCCAGCAGCCCCAGGGGGCGTCAGCCCCAGCATTTT.

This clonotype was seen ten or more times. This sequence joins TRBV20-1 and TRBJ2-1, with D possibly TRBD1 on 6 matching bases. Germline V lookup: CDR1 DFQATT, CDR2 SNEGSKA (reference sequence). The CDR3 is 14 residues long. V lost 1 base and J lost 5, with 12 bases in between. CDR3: CSARAQTGNNEQFF. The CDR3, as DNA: TGCAGTGCTAGAGCCCAGACAGGAAACAATGAGCAGTTCTTC.

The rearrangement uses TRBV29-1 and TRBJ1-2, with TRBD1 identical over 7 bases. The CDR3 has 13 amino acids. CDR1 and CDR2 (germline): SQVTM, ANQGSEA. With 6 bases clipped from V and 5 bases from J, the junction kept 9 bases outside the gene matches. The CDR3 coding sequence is TGCAGCGTGGGGCAGGGGGGCGGTTATGGCTACACCTTC. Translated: CSVGQGGGYGYTF.

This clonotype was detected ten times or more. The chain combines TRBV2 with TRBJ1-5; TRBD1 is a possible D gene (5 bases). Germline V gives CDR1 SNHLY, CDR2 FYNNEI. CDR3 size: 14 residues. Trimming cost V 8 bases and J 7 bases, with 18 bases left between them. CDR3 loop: CASAPGGGSQPQHF. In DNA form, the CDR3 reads TGTGCCAGCGCCCCCGGCGGGGGGAGCCAGCCCCAGCATTTT.

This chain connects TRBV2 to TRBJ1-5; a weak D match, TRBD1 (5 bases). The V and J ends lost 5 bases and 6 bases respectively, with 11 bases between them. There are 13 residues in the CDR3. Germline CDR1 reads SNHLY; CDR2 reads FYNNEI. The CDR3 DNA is TGTGCCAGCAGTCAGGGATCTGGTCAGCCCCAGCATTTT. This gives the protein CASSQGSGQPQHF.

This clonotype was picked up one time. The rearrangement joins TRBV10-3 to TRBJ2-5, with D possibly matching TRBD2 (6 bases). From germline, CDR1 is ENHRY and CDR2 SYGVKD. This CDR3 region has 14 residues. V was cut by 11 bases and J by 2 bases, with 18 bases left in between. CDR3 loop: CASTPAAGQETQYF. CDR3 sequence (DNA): TGTGCCTCAACCCCCGCGGCGGGACAAGAGACCCAGTACTTC.

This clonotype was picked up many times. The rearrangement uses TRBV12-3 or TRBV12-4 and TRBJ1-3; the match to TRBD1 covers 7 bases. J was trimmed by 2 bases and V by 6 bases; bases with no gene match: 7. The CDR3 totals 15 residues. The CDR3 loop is CASRTSDRAGNTIYF. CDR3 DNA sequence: TGTGCCAGCAGAACATCCGACAGGGCTGGAAACACCATATATTTT.

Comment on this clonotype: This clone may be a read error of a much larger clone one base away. The CDR3 region has the DNA TGCAGTGCCTGGACTGCCTTGGGAACAGATACGCAGTATTTT. It translates to CSAWTALGTDTQYF. This chain links TRBV20-1 with TRBJ2-3, with D perhaps matching TRBD2 (5 bases). Germline loops: CDR1 DFQATT, CDR2 SNEGSKA (reference sequence). V lost 6 bases and J lost 3, with 16 bases in between. The CDR3 has 14 residues.

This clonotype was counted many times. CDR3 nucleotides: TGCAGCGTTATCGCGAGAGGCAATCAGCCCCAGCATTTT. Amino acids: CSVIARGNQPQHF. The rearrangement uses TRBV29-1 and TRBJ1-5; D remains ambiguous. V lost 5 bases to trimming and J lost 2 bases, with 10 bases between them. The CDR3 totals 13 residues. Germline V gene sequence: CDR1 SQVTM, CDR2 ANQGSEA. The full variable domain, rest sourced from reference TRBV29-1 and TRBJ1-5, is SAVISQKPSRDICQRGTSLTIQCQVDSQVTMMFWYRQQPGQSLTLIATANQGSEATYESGFVIDKFPISRPNLTFSTLTVSNMSPEDSSIYLCSVIARGNQPQHFGDGTRLSIL.

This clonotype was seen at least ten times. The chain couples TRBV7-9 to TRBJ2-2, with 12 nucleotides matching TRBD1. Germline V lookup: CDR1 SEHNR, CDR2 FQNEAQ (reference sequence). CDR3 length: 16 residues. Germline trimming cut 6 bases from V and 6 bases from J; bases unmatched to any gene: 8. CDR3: CASRATGQGASGELFF. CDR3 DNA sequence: TGTGCCAGCAGAGCCACGGGACAGGGGGCTTCCGGGGAGCTGTTTTTT.